One sample yielded the 5 T cell receptor beta chains listed below, sequenced in a study of T cell responses to AZD1222 COVID-19 vaccine. The table came from immunoSEQ multiplex PCR; TCRdb's copy has only in-frame clones and leaves some out. The repertoire holds some 170,000 clones, with approximately 94% as singletons. Source: peripheral blood, taken 28 days after the second AZD1222 dose. The source of these receptors is an adult who received the AZD1222 COVID-19 vaccine.

J is TRBJ1-3 and V is TRBV28; a weak D match, TRBD1 (5 bases). Germline V gene lookup returns CDR1 MDHEN and CDR2 SYDVKM. The CDR3 has 14 amino acids. V dropped 5 bases and J dropped 0 bases, with 8 bases sitting between them. This chain's CDR3 is CASSPTGSGNTIYF. CDR3 coding DNA: TGTGCCAGCAGTCCCACAGGCTCTGGAAACACCATATATTTT.

This clone occurred once. The V call is TRBV6-5, the J call TRBJ1-1; perhaps TRBD1 as D (5 bases). This CDR3 region has 13 residues. V was clipped by 2 bases and J by 4 bases, with 8 bases between them. Germline V CDR1 and CDR2: MNHEY, SVGAGI. The CDR3 loop is CASSYGGVTEAFF. CDR3 bases: TGTGCCAGCAGTTACGGGGGGGTCACTGAAGCTTTCTTT.

This clone occurred many times. J is TRBJ1-5 and V is TRBV5-8; D not certain. V shed 0 bases and J shed 1 base, with 5 bases lying between them. CDR1 is SGHTS, CDR2 YDEGEE, per germline. The CDR3 runs to 14 residues. The CDR3 DNA is TGTGCCAGCAGCTTGGGGCTGAGCAATCAGCCCCAGCATTTT. Protein sequence: CASSLGLSNQPQHF. Supplemented by reference TRBV5-8 and TRBJ1-5, the full variable domain reads EAGVTQSPTHLIKTRGQQATLRCSPISGHTSVYWYQQALGLGLQFLLWYDEGEERNRGNFPPRFSGRQFPNYSSELNVNALELEDSALYLCASSLGLSNQPQHFGDGTRLSIL.

The genes are TRBV20-1 and TRBJ1-1; the D gene is possibly TRBD1 (6 bases). Trimming removed 6 bases at V and 7 bases at J, with 12 bases between. Per germline, CDR1 DFQATT and CDR2 SNEGSKA (reference sequence). CDR3 size: 11 residues. CDR3 DNA: TGCAGTGCCCACCGACAGGTTGAAGCTTTCTTT. Residues: CSAHRQVEAFF.

The table lists this clone with a few counts. This sequence joins TRBV5-5 and TRBJ2-1; no firm D call. This CDR3 spans 15 amino acids. The germline V gene encodes CDR1 SGHKS and CDR2 YYEKEE (reference sequence). V was clipped by 1 base and J by 2 bases, with 10 bases between them. The DNA for the CDR3 is TGTGCCAGCAGCTTGTCCAGCCAAACCTACAATGAGCAGTTCTTC. Amino acid sequence: CASSLSSQTYNEQFF.